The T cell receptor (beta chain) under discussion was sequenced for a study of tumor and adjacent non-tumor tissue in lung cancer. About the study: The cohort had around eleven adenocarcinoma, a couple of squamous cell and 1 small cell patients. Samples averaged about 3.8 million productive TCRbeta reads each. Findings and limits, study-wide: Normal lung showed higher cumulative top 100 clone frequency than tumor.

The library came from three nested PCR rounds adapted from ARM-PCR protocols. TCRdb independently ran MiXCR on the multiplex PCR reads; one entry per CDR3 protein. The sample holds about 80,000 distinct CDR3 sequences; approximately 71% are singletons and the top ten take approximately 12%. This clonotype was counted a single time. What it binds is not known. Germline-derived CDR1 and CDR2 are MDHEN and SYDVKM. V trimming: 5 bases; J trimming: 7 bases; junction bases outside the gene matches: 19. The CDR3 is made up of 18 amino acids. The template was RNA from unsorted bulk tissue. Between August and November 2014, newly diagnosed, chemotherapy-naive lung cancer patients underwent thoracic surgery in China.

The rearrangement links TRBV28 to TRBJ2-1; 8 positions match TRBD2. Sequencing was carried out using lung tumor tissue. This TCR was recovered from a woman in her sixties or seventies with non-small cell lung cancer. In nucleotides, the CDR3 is TGTGCCAGCAGTCGGAATGGACTGACGGGAGGGCCTCTTAATGAGCAGTTCTTC. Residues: CASSRNGLTGGPLNEQFF.